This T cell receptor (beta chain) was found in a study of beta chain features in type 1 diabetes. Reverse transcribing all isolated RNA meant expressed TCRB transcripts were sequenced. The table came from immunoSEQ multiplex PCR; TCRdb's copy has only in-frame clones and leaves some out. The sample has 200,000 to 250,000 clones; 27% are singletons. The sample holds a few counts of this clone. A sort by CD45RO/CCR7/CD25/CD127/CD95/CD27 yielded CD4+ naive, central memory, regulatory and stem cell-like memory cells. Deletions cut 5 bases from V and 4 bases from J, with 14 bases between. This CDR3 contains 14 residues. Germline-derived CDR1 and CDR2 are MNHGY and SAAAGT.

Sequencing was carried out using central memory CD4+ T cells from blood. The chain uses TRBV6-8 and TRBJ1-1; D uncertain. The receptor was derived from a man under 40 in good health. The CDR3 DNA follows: TGTGCCAGCAGTGACCCGTCTGTGGGCACTGAAGCTTTCTTT. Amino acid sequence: CASSDPSVGTEAFF.